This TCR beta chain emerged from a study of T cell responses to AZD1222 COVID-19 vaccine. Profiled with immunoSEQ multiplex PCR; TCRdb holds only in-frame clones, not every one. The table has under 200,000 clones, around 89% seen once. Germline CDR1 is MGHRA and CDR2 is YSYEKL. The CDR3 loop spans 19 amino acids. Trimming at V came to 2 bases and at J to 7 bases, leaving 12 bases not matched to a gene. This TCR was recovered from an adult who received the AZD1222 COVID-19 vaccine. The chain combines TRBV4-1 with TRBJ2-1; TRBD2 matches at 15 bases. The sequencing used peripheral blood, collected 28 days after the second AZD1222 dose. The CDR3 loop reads CASSQPRGTSGRSGNEQFF. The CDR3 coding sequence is TGCGCCAGCAGCCAACCCCGGGGGACTAGCGGGAGGTCTGGGAATGAGCAGTTCTTC.